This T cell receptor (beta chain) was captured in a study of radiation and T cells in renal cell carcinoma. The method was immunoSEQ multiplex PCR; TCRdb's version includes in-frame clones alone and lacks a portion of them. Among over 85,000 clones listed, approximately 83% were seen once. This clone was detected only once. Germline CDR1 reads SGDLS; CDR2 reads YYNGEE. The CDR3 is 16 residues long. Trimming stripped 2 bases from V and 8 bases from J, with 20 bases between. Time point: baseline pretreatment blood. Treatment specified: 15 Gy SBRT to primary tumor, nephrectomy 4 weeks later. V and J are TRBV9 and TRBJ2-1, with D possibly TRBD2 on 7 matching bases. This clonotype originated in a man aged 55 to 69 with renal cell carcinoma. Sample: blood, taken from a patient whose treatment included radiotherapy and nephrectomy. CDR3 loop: CASSVHPGRGIDEQFF. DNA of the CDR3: TGTGCCAGCAGCGTCCACCCTGGGAGGGGGATAGATGAGCAGTTCTTC.